This T cell receptor (beta chain) derives from a study of T cell changes during pregnancy in multiple sclerosis. Deletions cut 3 bases from V and 6 bases from J, with 6 bases between. This CDR3 is 12 amino acids long. Per germline, CDR1 LNHDA and CDR2 SQIVND (reference sequence). TCRdb's table, derived via immunoSEQ multiplex PCR, lists solely in-frame clones and lacks some. The sample lists approximately 48,000 clones; roughly 90% were seen once. This chain connects TRBV19 to TRBJ1-5; D unresolved. The sequenced sample was CD8+ T cells from peripheral blood mononuclear cells, obtained before pregnancy. This receptor was identified in a female donor with multiple sclerosis, enrolled in a pregnancy study. For the CDR3, the DNA is TGTGCCAGTAGTATTTTCGGTCAGCCCCAGCATTTT. It yields the protein CASSIFGQPQHF.